A single sample is the source of the 14 T cell receptor beta chains below, sequenced in a study of identifying expanded T cells in peripheral blood. TCRdb keeps only in-frame clones here, not all; method: immunoSEQ multiplex PCR. The sample records tens of thousands of clones, 70% to 90% being singletons. Material for sequencing was blood. All receptors come from a person aged 18 to 69 in good health.

The chain uses TRBV5-4 and TRBJ1-2; TRBD1 is a possible D gene (6 bases). This CDR3 is built from 14 residues. Trimming removed 4 bases from V and 4 bases from J, with 14 bases in between. In germline, CDR1 is SGHNT, CDR2 YYREEE (reference sequence). The CDR3 protein is CASSPGGGLYGYTF. The CDR3 DNA reads as TGTGCCAGCAGCCCGGGGGGGGGCCTCTATGGCTACACCTTC. Variable domain in full (rest from reference TRBV5-4 and TRBJ1-2): ETGVTQSPTHLIKTRGQQVTLRCSSQSGHNTVSWYQQALGQGPQFIFQYYREEENGRGNFPPRFSGLQFPNYSSELNVNALELDDSALYLCASSPGGGLYGYTFGSGTRLTVV.

This rearrangement joins TRBV7-9 to TRBJ1-4; D is possibly TRBD1 (6 bases). The V end was cut by 2 bases, the J end by 4 bases, with 11 bases between. The CDR3 has 15 residues. Germline-derived CDR1 and CDR2 are SEHNR and FQNEAQ (reference sequence). The CDR3 region has the DNA TGTGCCAGCAGCTTATTGGCAGGGGATAATGAAAAACTGTTTTTT. It codes for CASSLLAGDNEKLFF.

The chain has TRBV6-5 and TRBJ2-7; D is possibly TRBD2 (6 bases). Germline V gene sequence: CDR1 MNHEY, CDR2 SVGAGI. There are 13 residues in the CDR3. The V and J ends lost 10 bases and 10 bases respectively, with 23 bases between them. The CDR3 sequence: CATTGVFGGVQYF. The CDR3 DNA follows: TGTGCCACGACCGGGGTATTCGGAGGGGTCCAGTACTTC.

J is TRBJ1-6 and V is TRBV6-5; 7 bases line up with TRBD1. The CDR3 sequence is 14 residues long. Losses at the gene ends were 2 bases for V and 10 bases for J; bases not matched to a gene: 5. Germline loops: CDR1 MNHEY, CDR2 SVGAGI. CDR3 in amino acids: CASSYETGNSPLHF. The DNA of the CDR3 is TGTGCCAGCAGTTACGAGACAGGGAACTCACCCCTCCACTTT.

This clone was detected only once. The rearrangement links TRBV5-4 to TRBJ2-7; TRBD1 agrees at 7 bases. The CDR3 has 13 amino acids. V was pared by 3 bases and J by 4 bases, with 4 bases of the junction left unmatched. The germline V gene encodes CDR1 SGHNT and CDR2 YYREEE (reference sequence). The CDR3 protein is CASSSRDSYEQYF. The CDR3 DNA reads as TGTGCCAGCAGCTCCCGGGACAGTTACGAGCAGTACTTC.

The sample holds a few counts of this clone. The rearrangement joins TRBV18 to TRBJ1-1; D is unresolved. There are 15 residues in the CDR3. Trimming took off 4 bases at V and 1 base at J, with 13 bases between the two ends. CDR1 KGHSH and CDR2 LQKENI come from the germline V gene. The CDR3 bases are TGTGCCAGCTCACTTCCGGGTTCAAGGAACACTGAAGCTTTCTTT. It yields the protein CASSLPGSRNTEAFF. The whole variable domain, filled in from reference TRBV18 and TRBJ1-1, reads NAGVMQNPRHLVRRRGQEARLRCSPMKGHSHVYWYRQLPEEGLKFMVYLQKENIIDESGMPKERFSAEFPKEGPSILRIQQVVRGDSAAYFCASSLPGSRNTEAFFGQGTRLTVV.

The J gene is TRBJ2-2, the V gene TRBV7-9, with a tentative D call TRBD1 (6 bases). Germline CDR1 SEHNR, CDR2 FQNEAQ (reference sequence). The CDR3 runs 18 residues. Trimming stripped 5 bases from V and 3 bases from J, with 22 bases between. Here the CDR3 reads CASSLPTGLTPHTGELFF. The CDR3 region has the DNA TGTGCCAGCAGCCTACCGACAGGCTTAACACCCCACACCGGGGAGCTGTTTTTT.

The gene calls are TRBV12-5 and TRBJ1-4; D unclear. The CDR3 has 16 residues. V was clipped by 8 bases and J by 2 bases, with 18 bases between them. Per germline, CDR1 LGHNT and CDR2 FRNRAP. The CDR3: CASIRESAATNEKLFF. The CDR3 DNA follows: TGTGCTAGTATCCGAGAGTCCGCCGCCACTAATGAAAAACTGTTTTTT.

The rearrangement uses TRBV7-2 and TRBJ1-1; D is unclear. V lost 5 bases, J lost 11 bases, and 21 bases lay in between. The germline V gene has CDR1 SGHTA and CDR2 FQGNSA. CDR3 size: 14 residues. The CDR3 bases are TGTGCCAGCAGCGAGCTAATAAACCCGGGGTGGGCTTTCTTT. Encoded protein: CASSELINPGWAFF.

The chain has TRBV27 and TRBJ1-1; 7 bases map to TRBD1. Germline V gene sequence: CDR1 MNHEY, CDR2 SMNVEV (reference sequence). This CDR3 region has 14 residues. J gave up 3 bases and V 5 bases, and 6 bases lay outside the gene matches. This CDR3 reads CASSIRGSDTEAFF. The CDR3 DNA reads TGTGCCAGCAGTATCAGGGGGAGTGACACTGAAGCTTTCTTT.

The chain carries TRBV6-5 and TRBJ1-3, with no clear D. The CDR3 extends over 14 amino acids. Per the germline V gene, CDR1 is MNHEY and CDR2 is SVGAGI. The V end was cut by 5 bases, the J end by 0 bases, with 8 bases between. CDR3 coding DNA: TGTGCCAGCAGTGGAACAGTCTCTGGAAACACCATATATTTT. Translated: CASSGTVSGNTIYF.

V gene TRBV4-2 combines with J gene TRBJ1-2; possibly TRBD1 for D (5 bases). Trimming stripped 7 bases from V and 8 bases from J, with 17 bases between. Germline V gives CDR1 LGHNA, CDR2 YNFKEQ. The CDR3 covers 13 residues. The CDR3 DNA sequence: TGTGCCAGCACCGGAAGCGGGGCGTACGGCTACACCTTC. Translation gives CASTGSGAYGYTF.

This clone was recorded a few times. The rearrangement uses TRBV6-4 and TRBJ1-2; D call uncertain. This CDR3 region has 16 residues. Germline CDR1 is MRHNA and CDR2 is SNTAGT. The V gene lost 2 bases and the J gene lost 4 bases, with 17 bases spanning the gap. CDR3 coding DNA: TGTGCCAGCAGTGACACTCCCCAGGCCCCGTTCTATGGCTACACCTTC. Translated: CASSDTPQAPFYGYTF.

This chain links TRBV4-1 with TRBJ2-5, with TRBD2 identical over 11 bases. CDR3 size: 17 residues. Germline loops: CDR1 MGHRA, CDR2 YSYEKL. J lost 2 bases, V lost 4 bases, and 9 bases had no gene match. CDR3 sequence reads: CASSLTSGGSSQETQYF. CDR3 nucleotides: TGCGCCAGCAGCCTCACTAGCGGGGGATCGTCTCAAGAGACCCAGTACTTC.